The 2 T cell receptor beta chains below come from one sample, sequenced in a study of T cells expressing NK-cell markers. TCRdb derives one entry per CDR3 protein from the 5' RACE reads, leaving out DNA. This table lists 500,000 or so distinct CDR3 sequences. Sequencing was carried out using blood T cells: a sorted CD56 or NKG2C T cell subset, CD4+ or CD8+ T cells, or bulk PBMC T cells (not recorded which). The receptor set was obtained from a man between 18 and 29 years old in good health.

The rearrangement links TRBV4-3 to TRBJ2-1; without DNA, the TCRdb call of TRBD1 cannot be checked. Germline V lookup: CDR1 LGHNA, CDR2 YSLEER. This CDR3 has 15 amino acids. CDR3 sequence: CASSQDYRGRDEQFF.

The V call is TRBV7-3, the J call TRBJ2-3; TCRdb's assignment of TRBD1 cannot be checked, as there is no DNA. The V gene's germline CDR1 is SGHTA and CDR2 FQGTGA. This CDR3 region has 15 residues. The chain's CDR3 is CASSQRGQGGDTQYF.